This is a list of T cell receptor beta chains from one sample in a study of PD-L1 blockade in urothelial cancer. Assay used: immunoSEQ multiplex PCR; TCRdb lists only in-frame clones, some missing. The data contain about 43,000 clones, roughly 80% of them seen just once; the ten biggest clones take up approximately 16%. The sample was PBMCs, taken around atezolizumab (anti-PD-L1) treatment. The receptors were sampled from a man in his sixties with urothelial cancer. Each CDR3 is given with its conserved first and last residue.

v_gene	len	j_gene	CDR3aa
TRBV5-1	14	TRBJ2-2	CASTFSANTGELFF
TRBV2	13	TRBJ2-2	CASSMGGTGELFF
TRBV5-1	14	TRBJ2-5	CASSFGQGQETQYF
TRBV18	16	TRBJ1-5	CASSRDREGGNQPQHF
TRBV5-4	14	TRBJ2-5	CASSPSGGQETQYF
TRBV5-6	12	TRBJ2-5	CASRRGEETQYF
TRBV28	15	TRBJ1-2	CASSLHRELHYGYTF
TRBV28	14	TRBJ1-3	CASSSRQSGNTIYF
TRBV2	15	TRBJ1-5	CASSHTGRMDQPQHF
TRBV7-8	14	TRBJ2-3	CASSSDRGSDTQYF
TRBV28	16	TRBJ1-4	CASRRDRGPTNEKLFF
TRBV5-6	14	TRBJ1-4	CASSLWAPVEKLFF
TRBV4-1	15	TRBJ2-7	CASSQPDRGPYEQYF
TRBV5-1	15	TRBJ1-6	CASREGQGEASPLHF
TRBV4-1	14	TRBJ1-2	CASSQDWADYGYTF
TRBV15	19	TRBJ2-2	CATRRDYGDSNLNTGELFF
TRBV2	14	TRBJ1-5	CASRQSGDNQPQHF
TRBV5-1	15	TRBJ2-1	CASSWTTDRGNEQFF
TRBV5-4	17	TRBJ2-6	CASSLGGRNSGANVLTF
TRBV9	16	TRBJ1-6	CASSVEEGAAYSPLHF
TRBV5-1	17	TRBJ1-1	CASSLGQGPAVNTEAFF
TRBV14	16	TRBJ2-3	CASSQGGTVYTDTQYF
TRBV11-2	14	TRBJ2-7	CASSLDPTMDEQYF
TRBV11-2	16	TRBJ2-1	CASSSGTRGGNNEQFF
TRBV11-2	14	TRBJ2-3	CASSQQGRTDTQYF
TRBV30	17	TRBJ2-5	CAWRGGSGQPQGETQYF
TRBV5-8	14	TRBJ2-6	CASRGRTGANVLTF
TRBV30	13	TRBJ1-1	CAWEARRNTEAFF
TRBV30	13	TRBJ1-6	CAWRVDRASPLHF
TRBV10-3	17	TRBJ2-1	CAISRPMAGGVSNEQFF
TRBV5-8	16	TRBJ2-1	CASSWAQSPEINEQFF